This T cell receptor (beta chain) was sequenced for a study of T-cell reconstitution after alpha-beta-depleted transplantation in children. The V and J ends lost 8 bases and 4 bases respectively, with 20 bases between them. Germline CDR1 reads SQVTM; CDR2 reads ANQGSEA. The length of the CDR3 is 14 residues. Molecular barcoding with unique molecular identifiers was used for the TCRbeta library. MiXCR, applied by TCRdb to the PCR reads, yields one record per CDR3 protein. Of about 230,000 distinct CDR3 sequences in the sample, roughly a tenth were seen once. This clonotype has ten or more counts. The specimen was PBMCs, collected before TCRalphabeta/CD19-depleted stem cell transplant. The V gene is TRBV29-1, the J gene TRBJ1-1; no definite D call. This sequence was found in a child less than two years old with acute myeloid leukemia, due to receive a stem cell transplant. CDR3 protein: CSLKVLRLATEAFF. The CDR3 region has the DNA TGCAGCCTCAAGGTTTTGAGGTTGGCCACTGAAGCTTTCTTT. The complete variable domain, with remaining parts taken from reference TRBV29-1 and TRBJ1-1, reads SAVISQKPSRDICQRGTSLTIQCQVDSQVTMMFWYRQQPGQSLTLIATANQGSEATYESGFVIDKFPISRPNLTFSTLTVSNMSPEDSSIYLCSLKVLRLATEAFFGQGTRLTVV.